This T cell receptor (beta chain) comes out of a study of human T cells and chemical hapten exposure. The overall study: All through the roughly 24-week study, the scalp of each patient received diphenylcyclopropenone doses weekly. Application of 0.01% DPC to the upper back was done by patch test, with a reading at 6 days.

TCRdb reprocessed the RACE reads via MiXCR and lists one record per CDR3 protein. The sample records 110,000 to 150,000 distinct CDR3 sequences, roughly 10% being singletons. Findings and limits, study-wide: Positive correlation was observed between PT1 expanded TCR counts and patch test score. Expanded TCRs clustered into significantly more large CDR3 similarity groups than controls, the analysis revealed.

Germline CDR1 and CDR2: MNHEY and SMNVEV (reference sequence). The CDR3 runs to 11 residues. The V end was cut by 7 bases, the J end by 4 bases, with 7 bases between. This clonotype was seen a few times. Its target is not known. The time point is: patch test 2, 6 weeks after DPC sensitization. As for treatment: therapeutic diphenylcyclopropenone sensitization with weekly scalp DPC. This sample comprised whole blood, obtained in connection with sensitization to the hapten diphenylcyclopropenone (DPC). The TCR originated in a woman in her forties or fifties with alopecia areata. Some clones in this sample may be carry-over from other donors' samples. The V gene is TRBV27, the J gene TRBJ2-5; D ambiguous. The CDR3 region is CASNNRETQYF. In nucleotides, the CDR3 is TGTGCCAGCAACAATCGAGAGACCCAGTACTTC.